Presented here are 30 T cell receptor beta chains from one specimen sequenced in a study of blood T cell repertoires in COVID-19. TCRdb's copy holds only in-frame clones and misses some; the assay was immunoSEQ multiplex PCR. Found here are fewer than 70,000 clones, around 80% of them singletons; the top ten hold more than 9.5%. Sequencing used peripheral blood. The receptors shown here come from a woman at least 80 years old with acute or convalescent COVID-19.

The chain links TRBV12-3 or TRBV12-4 to TRBJ1-4, with D tentatively TRBD1 (5 bases). The germline V and J ends were trimmed by 6 bases and 10 bases, with 15 bases remaining between them. The CDR3 has 13 amino acids. The CDR3 nucleotides are TGTGCCAGCAGGTTGGGGGGGGGAGGAAAACTGTTTTTT. This sequence encodes CASRLGGGGKLFF.

This clone was seen just once. This chain connects TRBV6-5 to TRBJ1-3; D is ambiguous. Germline V gives CDR1 MNHEY, CDR2 SVGAGI. The CDR3 is made up of 15 amino acids. Trimming shortened V by 0 bases and J by 0 bases, and 6 bases separated the two germline ends. The CDR3 loop reads CASSYSSISGNTIYF. CDR3 bases: TGTGCCAGCAGTTACTCGAGTATCTCTGGAAACACCATATATTTT.

The chain employs TRBV20-1 and TRBJ2-5, with D tentatively TRBD1 (6 bases). In germline, CDR1 is DFQATT, CDR2 SNEGSKA (reference sequence). V dropped 3 bases and J dropped 5 bases, with 13 bases sitting between them. The CDR3 has 13 amino acids. The CDR3 nucleotides are TGCAGTGCTAGTTACAGGGACGGGGAGACCCAGTACTTC. Translating gives CSASYRDGETQYF.

This clone showed up just once. This sequence joins TRBV7-8 and TRBJ1-1; 7 nucleotides align to TRBD1. Germline V CDR1 and CDR2: SGHVS, FQNEAQ. Trimming took 3 bases from V and 0 from J; bases not matched to a gene: 4. The CDR3 runs to 15 residues. CDR3 sequence: CASSFPTGMNTEAFF. CDR3 in DNA: TGTGCCAGCAGCTTCCCGACAGGGATGAACACTGAAGCTTTCTTT.

This clone has a single count. The chain's CDR3 is CASSLKKGNSYQETQYF. The CDR3 DNA sequence: TGCGCCAGCAGCTTGAAAAAGGGGAATTCATATCAAGAGACCCAGTACTTC. The chain has TRBV5-1 and TRBJ2-5; possible D gene TRBD1, 5 bases. This CDR3 has 17 amino acids. CDR1 and CDR2 (germline): SGHRS, YFSETQ. Trimming took 1 base from V and 2 from J, leaving 18 bases between them.

This clone was detected once. The chain joins TRBV18 to TRBJ1-2; 8 nucleotides align to TRBD1. CDR3 length equals 15 residues. V was pared by 2 bases and J by 7 bases, with 9 bases of the junction left unmatched. CDR1 is KGHSH and CDR2 is LQKENI in the germline V gene. In DNA, the CDR3 is TGTGCCAGCTCACCAGATTACCAGGGGGCTAGTGGCTACACCTTC. Its translation: CASSPDYQGASGYTF.

This chain joins TRBV2 and TRBJ2-5; perhaps TRBD2 as D (6 bases). Per the germline V gene, CDR1 is SNHLY and CDR2 is FYNNEI. V shed 6 bases and J shed 1 base, with 12 bases lying between them. This CDR3 contains 14 residues. The CDR3 is CASRRLDSQETQYF. CDR3 coding DNA: TGTGCCAGCAGAAGACTAGATAGCCAAGAGACCCAGTACTTC. Together with reference TRBV2 and TRBJ2-5, the CDR3 gives the full variable domain: EPEVTQTPSHQVTQMGQEVILRCVPISNHLYFYWYRQILGQKVEFLVSFYNNEISEKSEIFDDQFSVERPDGSNFTLKIRSTKLEDSAMYFCASRRLDSQETQYFGPGTRLLVL.

The gene calls are TRBV15 and TRBJ1-2; D ambiguous. Germline V lookup: CDR1 LNHNV, CDR2 YYDKDF (reference sequence). Deletions cut 0 bases from V and 3 bases from J, with 11 bases between. The CDR3 sequence is 15 residues long. As DNA, the CDR3 is TGTGCCACCAGCAGAGATCTCGGAGGAGACTATGGCTACACCTTC. Translating gives CATSRDLGGDYGYTF.

This clone was observed once. The chain carries TRBV2 and TRBJ1-1; D ambiguous. V was shortened by 4 bases and J by 0 bases, with 6 bases between the two germline ends. The CDR3 totals 13 residues. Germline loops: CDR1 SNHLY, CDR2 FYNNEI. The CDR3 region has the DNA TGTGCCAGCAGTGGTCAGATGAACACTGAAGCTTTCTTT. Protein sequence: CASSGQMNTEAFF.

The V and J genes are TRBV4-1 and TRBJ2-3, with a possible D match to TRBD2 (5 bases). The germline gives CDR1 MGHRA, CDR2 YSYEKL. The CDR3 totals 16 residues. The germline V and J ends were trimmed by 4 bases and 3 bases, with 17 bases remaining between them. The chain's CDR3 is CASSLGLDSTTDTQYF. The CDR3 nucleotides read TGCGCCAGCAGCCTCGGACTCGATTCCACTACAGATACGCAGTATTTT.

V and J are TRBV5-4 and TRBJ2-7, with D possibly being TRBD1 (6 bases). Germline-derived CDR1 and CDR2 are SGHNT and YYREEE (reference sequence). CDR3 length equals 15 residues. V was trimmed by 4 bases and J by 0 bases, leaving 14 bases between them. The CDR3 sequence is CASSPSGQNSYEQYF. As DNA, the CDR3 is TGTGCCAGCAGCCCCTCCGGACAGAACTCCTACGAGCAGTACTTC.

The chain employs TRBV7-3 and TRBJ1-1; D is possibly TRBD1 (5 bases). Per the germline V gene, CDR1 is SGHTA and CDR2 is FQGTGA. Trimming removed 5 bases at V and 1 base at J, with 8 bases between. CDR3 size: 13 residues. The CDR3 here is CASSGGENTEAFF. As DNA, the CDR3 is TGTGCCAGCAGCGGGGGGGAGAACACTGAAGCTTTCTTT.

V and J are TRBV19 and TRBJ1-2, with D unresolved. Germline V gene data show CDR1 as LNHDA and CDR2 as SQIVND (reference sequence). With 3 bases removed from V and 3 bases from J, the gap between germline ends came to 8 bases. This CDR3 spans 13 amino acids. As DNA, the CDR3 is TGTGCCAGTAGTATTAAACCGGACTATGGCTACACCTTC. As protein: CASSIKPDYGYTF. Complete variable domain (other parts from reference TRBV19 and TRBJ1-2): DGGITQSPKYLFRKEGQNVTLSCEQNLNHDAMYWYRQDPGQGLRLIYYSQIVNDFQKGDIAEGYSVSREKKESFPLTVTSAQKNPTAFYLCASSIKPDYGYTFGSGTRLTVV.

V is TRBV6-1 and J is TRBJ1-3; unclear D gene. V was shortened by 2 bases and J by 0 bases, with 11 bases between the two germline ends. Germline CDR1 is MNHNS and CDR2 is SASEGT. This CDR3 region has 16 residues. The CDR3 reads CASSEPNRVSGNTIYF. The CDR3 nucleotides read TGTGCCAGCAGTGAACCAAACCGAGTCTCTGGAAACACCATATATTTT.

The chain employs TRBV5-1 and TRBJ2-1, with D perhaps TRBD1 (5 bases). This CDR3 is 17 amino acids long. Trimming shortened V by 5 bases and J by 6 bases, and 24 bases separated the two germline ends. CDR1 is SGHRS and CDR2 is YFSETQ in the germline V gene. The CDR3 sequence: CASRDGRTLTGFNEQFF. The CDR3 DNA reads TGCGCCAGCAGGGACGGTAGGACACTGACGGGCTTCAATGAGCAGTTCTTC.

This clone has just one count. The rearrangement joins TRBV5-1 to TRBJ2-2, with a possible D match to TRBD2 (6 bases). Germline V gene lookup returns CDR1 SGHRS and CDR2 YFSETQ. This CDR3 has 16 amino acids. Trimming left V 0 bases short and J 4 bases short, with 13 bases between. CDR3: CASSLAVGRGTGELFF. Written as DNA, the CDR3 is TGCGCCAGCAGCTTGGCCGTTGGGCGGGGCACCGGGGAGCTGTTTTTT.

This clone was counted once. J is TRBJ1-1 and V is TRBV5-1; 7 bases agree with TRBD1. This CDR3 is 13 amino acids long. V lost 2 bases and J lost 5; bases outside the gene matches: 3. The germline V gene encodes CDR1 SGHRS and CDR2 YFSETQ. CDR3 amino acids: CASSFTGETEAFF. DNA for the CDR3: TGCGCCAGCAGCTTCACAGGGGAGACTGAAGCTTTCTTT. Complete variable domain (other parts from reference TRBV5-1 and TRBJ1-1): KAGVTQTPRYLIKTRGQQVTLSCSPISGHRSVSWYQQTPGQGLQFLFEYFSETQRNKGNFPGRFSGRQFSNSRSEMNVSTLELGDSALYLCASSFTGETEAFFGQGTRLTVV.

The chain recombines TRBV5-1 with TRBJ2-5; D might be TRBD2 (6 bases). This CDR3 is 15 amino acids long. Germline V gives CDR1 SGHRS, CDR2 YFSETQ. Deletions cut 2 bases from V and 2 bases from J, with 13 bases between. In DNA form, the CDR3 reads TGCGCCAGCAGCTTCTCCCCGGGGGTTCAAGAGACCCAGTACTTC. Translating it yields CASSFSPGVQETQYF.

This rearrangement joins TRBV6-5 to TRBJ1-5; D possibly corresponds to TRBD1 (6 bases). V was clipped by 7 bases and J by 6 bases, with 16 bases between them. This CDR3 is built from 14 residues. From germline, CDR1 is MNHEY and CDR2 SVGAGI. CDR3 sequence (DNA): TGTGCCAGCAATAGGGGGGGGGAGAGTCAGCCCCAGCATTTT. Its protein product is CASNRGGESQPQHF.

The rearrangement joins TRBV12-5 to TRBJ2-7; TRBD1 is a possible D gene (5 bases). This CDR3 has 16 residues. V dropped 0 bases and J dropped 6 bases, with 18 bases sitting between them. Germline V gene sequence: CDR1 LGHNT, CDR2 FRNRAP. The DNA of the CDR3 is TGTGCTAGTGGTTTGGTACTTTCAGGGCTAACCAGCGAGCAGTACTTC. The encoded protein is CASGLVLSGLTSEQYF.

This clone has just one count. The V call is TRBV3-1 (or the pseudogene TRBV3-2), the J call TRBJ1-2, with 10 bases matching TRBD1. CDR3 length equals 18 residues. Germline V lookup: CDR1 LGHDT, CDR2 YNNKEL (reference sequence). J lost 5 bases, V lost 4 bases, and 16 bases had no gene match. In DNA, the CDR3 is TGTGCCAGCAGCCTCCGTAAGACAGGGGGCCCACTGTCGTATGGCTACACCTTC. Protein: CASSLRKTGGPLSYGYTF.

This chain links TRBV15 with TRBJ2-7; 8 bases align to TRBD1. Germline V gives CDR1 LNHNV, CDR2 YYDKDF (reference sequence). V dropped 6 bases and J dropped 4; count of bases not matched to a gene: 11. The CDR3 has 15 amino acids. The CDR3 nucleotides read TGTGCCACCAGGGGATCCGGGACAGGCAGTTACGAGCAGTACTTC. Encoded protein: CATRGSGTGSYEQYF.

The chain uses TRBV9 and TRBJ2-7, with 8 nucleotides matching TRBD2. Germline CDR1 reads SGDLS; CDR2 reads YYNGEE. The trim removed 3 bases at V and 4 bases at J, leaving 9 bases unmatched. The CDR3 is 15 amino acids. The CDR3, as DNA: TGTGCCAGCAGCGATCCGACAGGCGGGGGGTACGAGCAGTACTTC. This gives the protein CASSDPTGGGYEQYF.

The V and J genes are TRBV7-9 and TRBJ1-1; no reliable D call. The germline V gene encodes CDR1 SEHNR and CDR2 FQNEAQ (reference sequence). V lost 5 bases, J lost 3 bases, and 7 bases lay in between. The CDR3 extends over 12 amino acids. CDR3 protein: CASSLTYTEAFF. The CDR3 DNA reads TGTGCCAGCAGCCTAACCTACACTGAAGCTTTCTTT.

The CDR3, as DNA: TGTGCCAGCAGTGAGGGGCTAGCGGGGAACAATGAGCAGTTCTTC. Its translation is CASSEGLAGNNEQFF. The gene calls are TRBV6-4 and TRBJ2-1, with 9 bases that match TRBD2. Germline trimming cut 3 bases from V and 5 bases from J; bases unmatched to any gene: 5. This CDR3 region has 15 residues. The germline V gene has CDR1 MRHNA and CDR2 SNTAGT.

This chain connects TRBV5-6 to TRBJ2-1, with 11 bases aligning to TRBD2. The V segment lost 6 bases and the J segment 7 bases; nucleotides outside the gene matches: 15. This CDR3 spans 17 amino acids. CDR1 and CDR2 from the germline V gene are SGHDT and YYEEEE. CDR3 DNA: TGTGCCAGCAACAGGCTAGCGGGGGGTCTCAACCATAATGAGCAGTTCTTC. As protein: CASNRLAGGLNHNEQFF.

V usage is TRBV15 and J usage is TRBJ1-2; no clear D. From germline, CDR1 is LNHNV and CDR2 YYDKDF (reference sequence). CDR3 size: 13 residues. V was pared by 5 bases and J by 8 bases, with 15 bases between. DNA of the CDR3: TGTGCCACCAGCTCAGAGGTAGCGCGGGGCTACACCTTC. Translating gives CATSSEVARGYTF.

The genes are TRBV7-8 and TRBJ1-2; perhaps TRBD1 as D (6 bases). This CDR3 is 14 amino acids long. Trimming removed 5 bases at V and 9 bases at J, with 19 bases between. CDR1 is SGHVS and CDR2 is FQNEAQ in the germline V gene. As DNA, the CDR3 is TGTGCCAGCAGCCTAGGGGGGCAGTCCGGAAGCTACACCTTC. The encoded protein is CASSLGGQSGSYTF.

The chain employs TRBV16 and TRBJ2-2; 7 bases are shared with TRBD1. Germline CDR1 and CDR2: KGHSY and FQNENV. The CDR3 loop spans 18 amino acids. V lost 7 bases and J lost 0; bases outside the gene matches: 14. The CDR3: CASIEDRRITPNTGELFF. DNA for the CDR3: TGTGCCAGCATAGAGGACAGGAGGATAACCCCGAACACCGGGGAGCTGTTTTTT.

This chain joins TRBV11-3 and TRBJ1-3; TRBD1 matches 9 bases. Trimming at V came to 1 base and at J to 7 bases, leaving 5 bases not matched to a gene. The CDR3 contains 15 residues. CDR1 SGHNT and CDR2 YENEEA come from the germline V gene. The CDR3 nucleotides are TGTGCCAGCAGCTTAGGACAGGGGGGCACGAACACCATATATTTT. It translates to CASSLGQGGTNTIYF.